This paragraph reports one T cell receptor (beta chain). No antigen is known for it. Building the TCR beta libraries relied on iRepertoire HTBI primers, and CDR3 regions underwent Arm-PCR. TCRdb fed the multiplex PCR reads into MiXCR, producing one record per CDR3 protein. The sample yields approximately 350,000 distinct CDR3 sequences, about a sixth seen once. This CDR3 spans 14 amino acids. Trimming took 7 bases from V and 8 from J, leaving 18 bases between them. Per germline, CDR1 SNHLY and CDR2 FYNNEI. This entry belongs to a study of regulatory T cells in long-lasting Graves disease. As for the study in general: New Graves' disease cases had less than 3 months of antithyroid drugs.

Overall study results and limits: Sharing of public clonotypes was greater in persistent patients (about 3,000) than in new patients (around 880).

As to time point: newly diagnosed GD, antithyroid drugs for less than 3 months. PBMC RNA was the source of the TCR library. These data were also filed under a second study, of T cells in Graves' hyperthyroidism and ophthalmopathy. Per that study: Based on clinical symptoms, serum thyroxine and TRAb, thyroid ultrasound and orbital computed tomography, diagnoses were reached. Appearing also in blood were most of the thyroid clonotypes expanded above 0.001.

The sample here was peripheral blood mononuclear cells (PBMCs), taken at new diagnosis, from a patient treated with antithyroid drugs. The receptor was isolated from a man aged 40-49 years with Graves disease. This rearrangement joins TRBV2 to TRBJ2-1; a possible D gene is TRBD2 (6 bases). The CDR3 DNA sequence: TGTGCCAGCAAAATCGACGGCCCGGGGGATGAGCAGTTCTTC. This translates into CASKIDGPGDEQFF.